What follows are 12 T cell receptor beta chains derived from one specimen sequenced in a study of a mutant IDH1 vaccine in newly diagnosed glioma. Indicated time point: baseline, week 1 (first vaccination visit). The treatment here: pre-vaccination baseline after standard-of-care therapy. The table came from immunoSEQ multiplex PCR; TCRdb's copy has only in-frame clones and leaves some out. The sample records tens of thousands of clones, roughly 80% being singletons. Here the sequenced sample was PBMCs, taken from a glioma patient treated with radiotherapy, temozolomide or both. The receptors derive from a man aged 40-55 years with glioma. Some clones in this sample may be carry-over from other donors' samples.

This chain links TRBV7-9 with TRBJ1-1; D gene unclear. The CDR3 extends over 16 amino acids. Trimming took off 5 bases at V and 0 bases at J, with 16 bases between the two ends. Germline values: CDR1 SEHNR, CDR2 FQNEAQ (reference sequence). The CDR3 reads CASSRGSGFMNTEAFF. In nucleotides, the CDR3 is TGTGCCAGCAGCCGGGGTTCAGGCTTTATGAACACTGAAGCTTTCTTT.

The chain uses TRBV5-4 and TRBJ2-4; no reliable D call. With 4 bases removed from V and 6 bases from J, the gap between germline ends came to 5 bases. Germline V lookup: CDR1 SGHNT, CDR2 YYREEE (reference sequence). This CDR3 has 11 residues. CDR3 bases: TGTGCCAGCAGCGATCTAAACATTCAGTACTTC. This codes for CASSDLNIQYF. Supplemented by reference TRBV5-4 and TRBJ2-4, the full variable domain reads ETGVTQSPTHLIKTRGQQVTLRCSSQSGHNTVSWYQQALGQGPQFIFQYYREEENGRGNFPPRFSGLQFPNYSSELNVNALELDDSALYLCASSDLNIQYFGAGTRLSVL.

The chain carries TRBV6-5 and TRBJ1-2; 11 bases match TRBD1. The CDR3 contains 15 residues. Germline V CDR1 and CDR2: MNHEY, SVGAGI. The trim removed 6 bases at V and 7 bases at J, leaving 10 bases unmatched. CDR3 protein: CASSRAGQGGGGYTF. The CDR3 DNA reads TGTGCCAGCAGCCGAGCGGGACAGGGGGGCGGTGGCTACACCTTC.

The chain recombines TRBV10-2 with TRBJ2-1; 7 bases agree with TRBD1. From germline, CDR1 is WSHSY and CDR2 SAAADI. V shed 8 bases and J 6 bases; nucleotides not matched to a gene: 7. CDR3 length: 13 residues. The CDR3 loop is CASSEQGRNEQFF. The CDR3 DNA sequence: TGCGCCAGCTCTGAACAGGGGCGCAATGAGCAGTTCTTC.

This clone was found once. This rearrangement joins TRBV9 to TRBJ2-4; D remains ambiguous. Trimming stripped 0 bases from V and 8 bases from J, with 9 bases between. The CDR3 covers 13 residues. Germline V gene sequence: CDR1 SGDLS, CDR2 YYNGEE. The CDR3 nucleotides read TGTGCCAGCAGCGTAGACACTGTGGACATTCAGTACTTC. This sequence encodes CASSVDTVDIQYF.

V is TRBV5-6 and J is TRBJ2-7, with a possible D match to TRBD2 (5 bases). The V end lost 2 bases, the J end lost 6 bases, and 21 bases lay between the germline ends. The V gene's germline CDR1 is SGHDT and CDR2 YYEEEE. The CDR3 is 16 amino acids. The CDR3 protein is CASSFSGSGGLGEQYF. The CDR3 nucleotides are TGTGCCAGCAGCTTTTCGGGGTCAGGCGGACTTGGCGAGCAGTACTTC.

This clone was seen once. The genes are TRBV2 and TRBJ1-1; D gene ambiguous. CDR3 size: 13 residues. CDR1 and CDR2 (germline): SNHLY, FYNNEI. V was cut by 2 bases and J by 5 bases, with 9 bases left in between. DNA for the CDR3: TGTGCCAGCAGTGAATTGGGTGGGACTGAAGCTTTCTTT. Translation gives CASSELGGTEAFF.

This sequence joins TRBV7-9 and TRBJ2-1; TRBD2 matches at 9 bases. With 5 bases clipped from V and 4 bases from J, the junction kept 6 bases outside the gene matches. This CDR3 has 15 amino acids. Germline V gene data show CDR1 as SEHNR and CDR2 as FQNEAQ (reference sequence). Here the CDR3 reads CASSHPSGEYNEQFF. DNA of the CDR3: TGTGCCAGCAGCCACCCTAGCGGGGAGTACAATGAGCAGTTCTTC.

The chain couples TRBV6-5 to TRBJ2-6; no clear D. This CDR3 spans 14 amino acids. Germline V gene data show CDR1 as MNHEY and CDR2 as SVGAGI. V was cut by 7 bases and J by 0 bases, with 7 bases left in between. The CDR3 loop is CASTAISGANVLTF. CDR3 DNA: TGTGCCAGCACGGCCATCTCTGGGGCCAACGTCCTGACTTTC.

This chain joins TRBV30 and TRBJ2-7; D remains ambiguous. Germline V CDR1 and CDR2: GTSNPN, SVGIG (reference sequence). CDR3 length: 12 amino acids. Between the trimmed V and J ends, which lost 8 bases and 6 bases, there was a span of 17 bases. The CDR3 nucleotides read TGTGCCCTAACCCCGGTCGTCGGCGAGCAGTACTTC. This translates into CALTPVVGEQYF.

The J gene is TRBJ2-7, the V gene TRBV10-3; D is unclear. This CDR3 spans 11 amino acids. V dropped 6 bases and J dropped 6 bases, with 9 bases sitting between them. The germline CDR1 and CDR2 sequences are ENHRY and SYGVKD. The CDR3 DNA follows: TGTGCCATCAGAGGCCCATCCGAGCAGTACTTC. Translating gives CAIRGPSEQYF.

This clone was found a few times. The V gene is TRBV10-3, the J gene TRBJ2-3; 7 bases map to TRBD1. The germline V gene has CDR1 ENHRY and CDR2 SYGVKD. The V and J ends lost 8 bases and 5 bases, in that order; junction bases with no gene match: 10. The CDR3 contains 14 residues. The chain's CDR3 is CAIPQGRGIDTQYF. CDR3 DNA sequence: TGTGCCATCCCTCAAGGCAGGGGGATAGATACGCAGTATTTT.